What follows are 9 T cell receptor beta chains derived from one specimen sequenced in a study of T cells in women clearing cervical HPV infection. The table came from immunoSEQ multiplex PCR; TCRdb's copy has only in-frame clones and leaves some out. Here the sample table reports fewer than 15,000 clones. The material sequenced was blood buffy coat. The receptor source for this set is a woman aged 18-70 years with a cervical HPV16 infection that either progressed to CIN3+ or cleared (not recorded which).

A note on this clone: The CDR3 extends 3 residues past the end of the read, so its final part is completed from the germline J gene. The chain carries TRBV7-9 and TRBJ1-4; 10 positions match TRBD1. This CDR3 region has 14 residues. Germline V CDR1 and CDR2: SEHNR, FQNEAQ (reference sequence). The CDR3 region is CASRQTGGDSPLFF. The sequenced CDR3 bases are TGTGCCAGCAGACAGACAGGGGGCGATTCACCA.

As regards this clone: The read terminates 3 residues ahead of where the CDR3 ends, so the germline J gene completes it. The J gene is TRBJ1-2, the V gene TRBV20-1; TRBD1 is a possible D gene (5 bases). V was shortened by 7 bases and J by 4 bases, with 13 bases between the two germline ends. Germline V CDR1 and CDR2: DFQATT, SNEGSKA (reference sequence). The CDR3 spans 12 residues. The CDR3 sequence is CSGPGSPYGYTF. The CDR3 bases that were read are TGCAGTGGTCCAGGGTCCCCCTATGGC.

This CDR3 reads CAWILDRGPWYEQFF. The sequenced CDR3 bases are TGTGCCTGGATTCTGGACAGGGGGCCATGGTATGAG. V gene TRBV30 combines with J gene TRBJ2-1; the match to TRBD1 covers 11 bases. Read data end 3 residues before the CDR3 end; the end is taken from the germline J gene. The junction had 10 bases not matched to a gene; V was cut back by 4 bases and J by 8 bases. This CDR3 has 15 residues. The germline CDR1 and CDR2 sequences are GTSNPN and SVGIG (reference sequence).

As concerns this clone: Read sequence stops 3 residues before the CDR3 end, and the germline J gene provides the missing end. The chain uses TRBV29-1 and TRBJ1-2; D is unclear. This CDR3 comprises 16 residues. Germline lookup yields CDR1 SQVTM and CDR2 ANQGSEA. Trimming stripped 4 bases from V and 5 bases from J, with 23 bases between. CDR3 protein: CSVAGYLEDGDYGYTF. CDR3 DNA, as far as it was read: TGCAGCGTTGCGGGGTACCTCGAGGACGGGGATTATGGC.

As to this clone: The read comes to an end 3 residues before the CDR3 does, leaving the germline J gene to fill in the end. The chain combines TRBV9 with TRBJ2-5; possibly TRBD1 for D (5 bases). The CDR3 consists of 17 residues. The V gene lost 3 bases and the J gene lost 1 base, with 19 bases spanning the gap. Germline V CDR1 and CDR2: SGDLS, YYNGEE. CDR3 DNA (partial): TGTGCCAGCAGCGCCTCAGGGAAAGCTATTTCCCAAGAGACC. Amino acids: CASSASGKAISQET. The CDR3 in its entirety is CASSASGKAISQETQYF. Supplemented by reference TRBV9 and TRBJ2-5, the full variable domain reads DSGVTQTPKHLITATGQRVTLRCSPRSGDLSVYWYQQSLDQGLQFLIQYYNGEERAKGNILERFSAQQFPDLHSELNLSSLELGDSALYFCASSASGKAISQETQYFGPGTRLLVL.

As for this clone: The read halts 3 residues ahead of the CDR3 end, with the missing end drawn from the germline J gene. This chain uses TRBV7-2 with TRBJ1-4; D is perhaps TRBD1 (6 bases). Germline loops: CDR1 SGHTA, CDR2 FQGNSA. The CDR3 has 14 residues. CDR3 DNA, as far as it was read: TGTGCCAGCAGCTTTAAAGGACAGTCAGCGTCA. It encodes CASSFKGQSAS. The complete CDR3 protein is CASSFKGQSASLFF.

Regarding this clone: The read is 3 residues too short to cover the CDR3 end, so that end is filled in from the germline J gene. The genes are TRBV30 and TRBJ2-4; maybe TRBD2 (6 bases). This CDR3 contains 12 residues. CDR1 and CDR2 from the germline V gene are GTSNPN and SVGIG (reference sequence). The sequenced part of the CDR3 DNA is TGTGCCTGGATAGGGGTGGACTATGGT. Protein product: CAWIGVDYG. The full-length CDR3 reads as CAWIGVDYGQYF.

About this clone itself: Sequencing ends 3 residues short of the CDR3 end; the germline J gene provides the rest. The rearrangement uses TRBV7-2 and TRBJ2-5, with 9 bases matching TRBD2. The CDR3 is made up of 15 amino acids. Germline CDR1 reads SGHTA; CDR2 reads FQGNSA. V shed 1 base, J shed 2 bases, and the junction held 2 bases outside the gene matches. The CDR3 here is CASSLGLAGQETQYF. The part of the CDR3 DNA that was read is TGTGCCAGCAGCTTAGGGCTAGCGGGACAAGAGACC.

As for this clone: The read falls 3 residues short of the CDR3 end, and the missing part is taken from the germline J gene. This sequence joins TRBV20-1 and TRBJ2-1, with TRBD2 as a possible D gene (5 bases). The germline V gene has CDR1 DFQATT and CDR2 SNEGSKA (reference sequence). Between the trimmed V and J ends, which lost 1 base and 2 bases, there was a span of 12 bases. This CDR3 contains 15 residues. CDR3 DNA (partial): TGCAGTGCTAGAGCTATCGGGGTGCCCTACAATGAG. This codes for CSARAIGVPYNE. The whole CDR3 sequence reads CSARAIGVPYNEQFF.